The 2 T cell receptor beta chains reported below all come from one sample, sequenced in a study of technical replicates of blood from a handful of donors. Sequencing was performed with immunoSEQ multiplex PCR; in TCRdb, only in-frame clones are kept and a portion is missing. Of 50,000 or so clones in the sample, 80% to 95% were seen once. Sequencing input: PBMCs. These receptors came from a human donor in good health. Some clones in this sample may be carry-over from other donors' samples.

The CDR3 DNA reads TGTGCCAGCAGCTTGGAACTAGCGGGGGGGCGAGATGGCGGGGAGCTGTTTTTT. Amino acid sequence: CASSLELAGGRDGGELFF. The chain recombines TRBV5-6 with TRBJ2-2; 13 nucleotides agree with TRBD2. CDR1 and CDR2 from the germline V gene are SGHDT and YYEEEE. CDR3 length equals 18 residues. V lost 0 bases and J lost 7; bases outside the gene matches: 9.

This chain's CDR3 is CASSQGREAEQYF. The CDR3 coding sequence is TGTGCCAGCAGCCAAGGCCGGGAGGCCGAGCAGTACTTC. The chain couples TRBV7-7 to TRBJ2-7; TRBD2 matches 7 bases. The V gene end was trimmed by 5 bases and the J gene end by 6 bases; junction bases not matched to a gene: 7. Per the germline V gene, CDR1 is SSHAT and CDR2 is FNYEAQ (reference sequence). The CDR3 runs to 13 residues.